These 23 T cell receptor beta chains were sequenced from one sample in a study of tissue-resident memory T cells in lung cancer. The libraries for TCR sequencing contained UMIs. TCRdb itself ran the reads through MiXCR, one entry per CDR3 protein. The sample lists 350 to 450 distinct CDR3 sequences; roughly 18% were seen once. The CD8+ T cells were FACS-sorted according to CD103 expression. What was sequenced was CD103- CD8+ T cells from lung tumor tissue. The source of these receptors is a human donor with treatment-naive lung cancer (subtype not recorded).

J is TRBJ2-7 and V is TRBV20-1, with D maybe TRBD1 (5 bases). Germline CDR1 and CDR2: DFQATT and SNEGSKA (reference sequence). The ends were cut back, 0 bases at V and 0 bases at J, with 12 bases in the middle. This CDR3 is built from 15 residues. Here the CDR3 reads CSARDTGTNSYEQYF. CDR3 DNA sequence: TGCAGTGCTAGAGATACAGGCACGAACTCCTACGAGCAGTACTTC.

This clonotype was seen a few times. The rearrangement links TRBV27 to TRBJ2-7; 11 bases line up with TRBD1. This CDR3 spans 17 amino acids. Trimming removed 3 bases from V and 4 bases from J; junction bases left unmatched: 11. Germline CDR1 reads MNHEY; CDR2 reads SMNVEV (reference sequence). The CDR3 loop reads CASSFFSSGQGAYEQYF. Written as DNA, the CDR3 is TGTGCCAGCAGTTTTTTTTCCTCAGGACAGGGGGCATACGAGCAGTACTTC.

This clonotype was detected a few times. The rearrangement uses TRBV7-3 and TRBJ2-7; D not resolved. Germline CDR1 SGHTA, CDR2 FQGTGA. This CDR3 is 14 amino acids long. V was clipped by 2 bases and J by 1 base, with 9 bases between them. The CDR3 DNA reads TGTGCCAGCAGCTTAGGTCACGAATCCTACGAGCAGTACTTC. Translating gives CASSLGHESYEQYF.

This chain joins TRBV28 and TRBJ2-7, with D possibly matching TRBD1 (5 bases). Trimming removed 6 bases from V and 0 bases from J, with 12 bases in between. Germline CDR1 MDHEN, CDR2 SYDVKM. The CDR3 has 14 residues. This CDR3 reads CASRIGHSSYEQYF. As DNA, the CDR3 is TGTGCCAGCAGAATCGGACACAGCTCCTACGAGCAGTACTTC. Supplemented by reference TRBV28 and TRBJ2-7, the full variable domain reads DVKVTQSSRYLVKRTGEKVFLECVQDMDHENMFWYRQDPGLGLRLIYFSYDVKMKEKGDIPEGYSVSREKKERFSLILESASTNQTSMYLCASRIGHSSYEQYFGPGTRLTVT.

The V and J genes are TRBV7-8 and TRBJ2-7, with no clear D. V was trimmed by 3 bases and J by 5 bases, leaving 11 bases between them. There are 13 residues in the CDR3. Germline CDR1 SGHVS, CDR2 FQNEAQ. CDR3 in DNA: TGTGCCAGCAGCTTGGAAACTCGGGACGAGCAGTACTTC. It is translated as CASSLETRDEQYF.

The J gene is TRBJ2-5, the V gene TRBV6-2 or TRBV6-3; D not resolved. V was cut by 6 bases and J by 9 bases, with 11 bases left in between. The germline V gene encodes CDR1 MNHEY and CDR2 SVGEGT. CDR3 length equals 11 residues. CDR3: CASSQGVAQYF. The DNA for the CDR3 is TGTGCCAGCAGCCAAGGTGTTGCCCAGTACTTC.

This clonotype is deemed large. The CDR3 here is CASSLLGWKTNTGELFF. The CDR3 DNA reads as TGTGCCAGCAGTTTATTGGGGTGGAAGACGAACACCGGGGAGCTGTTTTTT. The chain has TRBV12-3 or TRBV12-4 and TRBJ2-2; no clear D gene. Between the trimmed V and J ends, which lost 2 bases and 0 bases, there was a span of 13 bases. This CDR3 has 17 amino acids.

The V and J genes are TRBV5-1 and TRBJ2-2; perhaps D is TRBD1 or TRBD2 (5 bases each). V was cut by 6 bases and J by 8 bases, with 17 bases left in between. The CDR3 is 14 residues long. CDR1 and CDR2 (germline): SGHRS, YFSETQ. This CDR3 is CASTPGRKKGELFF. CDR3 nucleotides: TGCGCCAGCACCCCAGGGAGAAAAAAAGGGGAGCTGTTTTTT.

By sample fraction, this clonotype is medium-sized. The rearrangement joins TRBV27 to TRBJ2-1, with 7 bases that match TRBD2. The germline CDR1 and CDR2 sequences are MNHEY and SMNVEV (reference sequence). The junction had 6 bases not matched to a gene; V was cut back by 6 bases and J by 7 bases. The CDR3 extends over 13 amino acids. DNA of the CDR3: TGTGCCAGCAGCAATAGCGGGCGGAATGAGCAGTTCTTC. Translation: CASSNSGRNEQFF.

This clonotype is deemed large. The chain combines TRBV7-8 with TRBJ1-2; D is uncertain. This CDR3 has 13 amino acids. CDR1 is SGHVS, CDR2 FQNEAQ, per germline. With 4 bases removed from V and 4 bases from J, the gap between germline ends came to 10 bases. CDR3 nucleotides: TGTGCCAGCAGCTCTAAGTGGACCTATGGCTACACCTTC. Amino acids: CASSSKWTYGYTF.

This chain connects TRBV4-1 to TRBJ2-6; no clear D gene. The V gene's germline CDR1 is MGHRA and CDR2 YSYEKL. V was clipped by 4 bases and J by 10 bases, with 17 bases between them. The CDR3 covers 15 residues. CDR3 DNA sequence: TGCGCCAGCAGCCTTCCAACAGCCGTCGCTAACGTCCTGACTTTC. Translated: CASSLPTAVANVLTF.

This clonotype is large within its sample. The chain joins TRBV11-2 to TRBJ1-6; D possibly corresponds to TRBD1 (6 bases). CDR1 and CDR2 (germline): SGHAT, FQNNGV. Trimming took 4 bases from V and 8 from J, leaving 15 bases between them. CDR3 length equals 15 residues. Here the CDR3 reads CASSSGAAGDSPLHF. The DNA of the CDR3 is TGTGCCAGCAGCTCGGGGGCGGCCGGGGATTCACCCCTCCACTTT.

Judged by abundance, this clonotype is hyperexpanded. The chain links TRBV5-6 to TRBJ2-7; maybe TRBD1 (6 bases). Trimming cost V 3 bases and J 6 bases, with 16 bases left between them. The CDR3 runs to 14 residues. CDR1 is SGHDT and CDR2 is YYEEEE in the germline V gene. CDR3: CASSSQGNKIEQYF. CDR3 coding DNA: TGTGCCAGCAGCTCACAGGGCAATAAGATCGAGCAGTACTTC. Full variable domain (missing parts from reference TRBV5-6 and TRBJ2-7): DAGVTQSPTHLIKTRGQQVTLRCSPKSGHDTVSWYQQALGQGPQFIFQYYEEEERQRGNFPDRFSGHQFPNYSSELNVNALLLGDSALYLCASSSQGNKIEQYFGPGTRLTVT.

V gene TRBV4-3 combines with J gene TRBJ2-1, with 8 nucleotides matching TRBD1. Germline V CDR1 and CDR2: LGHNA, YSLEER. The CDR3 is made up of 18 amino acids. With 0 bases clipped from V and 0 bases from J, the junction kept 7 bases outside the gene matches. CDR3 DNA sequence: TGCGCCAGCAGCCAAGATCCAGGGGGCCCTAACTCCTACAATGAGCAGTTCTTC. It translates to CASSQDPGGPNSYNEQFF.

In its sample, this clonotype is large. Mismatch with germline at one junction end may stem from a read error. This rearrangement joins TRBV7-6 to TRBJ2-7; D unresolved. The CDR3 contains 13 residues. CDR1 and CDR2 (germline): SGHVS, FNYEAQ. CDR3 amino acids: CSSSSGPNYEQYF. CDR3 DNA sequence: TGTTCCAGCAGCTCCGGGCCAAACTACGAGCAGTACTTC.

This clonotype is labeled large. The chain couples TRBV20-1 to TRBJ2-7, with unresolved D. CDR1 is DFQATT, CDR2 SNEGSKA, per germline (reference sequence). V was cut by 7 bases and J by 0 bases, with 13 bases left in between. The CDR3 covers 13 residues. CDR3 DNA sequence: TGCAGTGTACGTTCCCTAACCTCCTACGAGCAGTACTTC. This translates into CSVRSLTSYEQYF.

Sample share makes this clonotype large. The chain joins TRBV2 to TRBJ1-5, with TRBD1 identical over 8 bases. CDR1 SNHLY and CDR2 FYNNEI come from the germline V gene. This CDR3 spans 15 amino acids. The J segment lost 6 bases and the V segment lost 4 bases, leaving 8 bases of the junction unmatched. The CDR3 bases are TGTGCCAGCAGTGCAACAGGGGGATATAGTCAGCCCCAGCATTTT. It translates to CASSATGGYSQPQHF.

Within the sample, this clonotype is hyperexpanded. This rearrangement joins TRBV27 to TRBJ2-2; the D is unclear. The CDR3 contains 16 residues. Trimming cost V 6 bases and J 3 bases, with 17 bases left between them. Germline lookup yields CDR1 MNHEY and CDR2 SMNVEV (reference sequence). CDR3: CASSYHFQVDTGELFF. In DNA form, the CDR3 reads TGTGCCAGCAGCTACCACTTTCAGGTGGACACCGGGGAGCTGTTTTTT.

In its sample, this clonotype ranks as large. The rearrangement uses TRBV7-9 and TRBJ1-1, with D perhaps matching TRBD1 (6 bases). Trimming removed 5 bases at V and 4 bases at J, with 17 bases between. Germline CDR1 SEHNR, CDR2 FQNEAQ (reference sequence). CDR3 size: 15 residues. In DNA form, the CDR3 reads TGTGCCAGCAGCCCAACAAGCCCAGGGGCCACTGAAGCTTTCTTT. It yields the protein CASSPTSPGATEAFF.

This clonotype occurred a few times. The chain has TRBV6-2 or TRBV6-3 and TRBJ2-7; 9 positions agree with TRBD1. V shed 7 bases, J shed 6 bases, and the junction held 13 bases outside the gene matches. Germline CDR1 and CDR2: MNHEY and SVGEGT. There are 15 residues in the CDR3. CDR3 region: CASTLHRDRVVEQYF. CDR3 DNA sequence: TGTGCCAGCACCCTGCACCGGGACAGGGTAGTCGAGCAGTACTTC.

Sample share makes this clonotype large (0.1 to 1%). This chain links TRBV12-3 or TRBV12-4 with TRBJ2-3; no definite D call. Trimming removed 3 bases from V and 4 bases from J, with 2 bases in between. The CDR3 runs 11 residues. This CDR3 is CASSFSDTQYF. The CDR3 nucleotides are TGTGCCAGCAGTTTTTCAGATACGCAGTATTTT.

This clonotype was recorded a few times. CDR3 DNA sequence: TGTGCCAGCAGTTTACTCCACCCTTTCTACGAGCAGTACTTC. The encoded protein is CASSLLHPFYEQYF. The V and J genes are TRBV28 and TRBJ2-7; D gene ambiguous. V was cut by 2 bases and J by 3 bases, with 11 bases left in between. CDR3 length: 14 amino acids. The germline CDR1 and CDR2 sequences are MDHEN and SYDVKM.

Within the sample, this clonotype is large. The chain is built from TRBV10-3 and TRBJ1-4; 7 positions agree with TRBD1. V was pared by 10 bases and J by 7 bases, with 12 bases of the junction left unmatched. The germline V gene encodes CDR1 ENHRY and CDR2 SYGVKD. The CDR3 loop spans 14 amino acids. In DNA form, the CDR3 reads TGTGCCACAACCCCCGGGACAGCTTCTGAAAAACTGTTTTTT. Its protein product is CATTPGTASEKLFF.